A selection of T cell receptor beta chains follows, all from one sample in a study of T-cell reconstitution after alpha-beta-depleted transplantation in children. A single record per CDR3 protein comes from TCRdb applying MiXCR to the PCR reads. The sample shows about 200,000 distinct CDR3 sequences, roughly 15% of them seen only once. Material: PBMCs from the stem cell graft donor, obtained from the stem cell graft. The receptors originated from a human donor who donated a stem cell graft to a child with acute lymphoblastic leukemia. Each CDR3 is given with its conserved first and last residue. Expanded clones are given a class, and other clones once, few, many or no size at all.

v_call	j_call	clone_size	cdr3_aa
TRBV27	TRBJ2-2	.	CASSLSPGELFF
TRBV29-1	TRBJ1-5	few	CSVTTSLNQPQHF
TRBV5-1	TRBJ2-1	few	CASSLRADSYNEQFF
TRBV25-1	TRBJ2-5	many	CASSEYRQFIETQYF
TRBV11-2	TRBJ2-5	many	CASSIQPGLAGETQYF
TRBV10-2	TRBJ2-7	many	CASSESSGTLYEQYF
TRBV27	TRBJ2-2	few	CASSINREVSGELFF
TRBV7-9	TRBJ2-3	few	CASIERGGPSEGTQYF
TRBV2	TRBJ2-7	many	CATRRSKDYEQYF
TRBV12-3/TRBV12-4	TRBJ2-5	many	CASILNGLEETQYF
TRBV5-1	TRBJ1-1	many	CASSNSPQGAREAFF
TRBV20-1	TRBJ2-2	.	CSATDPASGRIGTGELFF
TRBV30	TRBJ2-1	many	CAWSVRFGNEQFF
TRBV20-1	TRBJ2-3	many	CSARGDLTDTQYF
TRBV9	TRBJ2-3	many	CASSFSGRAVDTQYF
TRBV30	TRBJ1-1	many	CAWSSGTGGAFF
TRBV2	TRBJ2-7	many	CASSVDGGISYEQYF
TRBV29-1	TRBJ2-5	many	CSVDRGSTETQYF
TRBV2	TRBJ2-6	many	CASSGTGYSSGANVLTF
TRBV11-2	TRBJ2-2	.	CASSQRPGELFF
TRBV12-3/TRBV12-4	TRBJ2-7	many	CASTLGTGAAYEQYF
TRBV5-1	TRBJ2-7	many	CASSWGGQASYEQYF
TRBV5-1	TRBJ2-3	many	CASSLVLAAFTDTQYF
TRBV30	TRBJ2-2	few	CAWGGGAITGELFF
TRBV5-1	TRBJ1-1	many	CASSFGVDTEAFF
TRBV5-1	TRBJ2-5	many	CASSTWTSGRAGGGKTQYF
TRBV24-1	TRBJ2-3	many	CATSDSRLGIQTQYF
TRBV5-1	TRBJ2-1	few	CASSGVSYNEQFF
TRBV25-1	TRBJ2-7	many	CASSEGTSGREMYEQYF
TRBV5-5	TRBJ2-7	.	CASSGKTSGFSYEQYF
TRBV27	TRBJ2-1	many	CASSSLPTGHEQFF
TRBV29-1	TRBJ2-7	many	CSFFGGSYEQYF
TRBV4-1	TRBJ2-2	.	CASTQDRASGPFTGELFF
TRBV12-3/TRBV12-4	TRBJ2-1	many	CASSTPSAEQFF
TRBV5-5	TRBJ2-4	many	CASSSRGATKNIQYF
TRBV7-2	TRBJ2-1	few	CASSSTPSGSGNDEQFF
TRBV5-1	TRBJ2-3	.	CASSLLTSGISTDTQYF
TRBV29-1	TRBJ1-2	many	CSVVIHPRYGYTF
TRBV7-9	TRBJ2-7	many	CASRPPDGSYEQYF
TRBV19	TRBJ2-2	many	CASDRGGFYTGELFF
TRBV12-3/TRBV12-4	TRBJ2-7	many	CASSLKAGSSYEQYF
TRBV4-2	TRBJ1-5	many	CASSQEHRVQPQHF
TRBV11-2	TRBJ2-7	many	CASSLGVTTYEQYF
TRBV25-1	TRBJ2-7	many	CASSVDSARSYEQYF
TRBV11-2	TRBJ2-7	many	CASNLAETYEQYF
TRBV5-5	TRBJ2-3	many	CASSLEGGLYTDTQYF
TRBV29-1	TRBJ1-5	many	CSVGTGLDQPQHF
TRBV20-1	TRBJ2-5	few	CSAQTGGPQETQYF
TRBV2	TRBJ1-4	.	CASRGVAEKLFF
TRBV12-3/TRBV12-4	TRBJ2-7	many	CASSSSLRASYEQYF
TRBV12-3/TRBV12-4	TRBJ2-3	many	CASSLGTSGDTDTQYF
TRBV6-5	TRBJ2-2	many	CASSYARDRTTGELFF
TRBV6-1	TRBJ2-5	few	CASSAGQGFETQYF